These 5 T cell receptor beta chains originate from one sample sequenced in a study of blood T cell repertoires in COVID-19. The table came from immunoSEQ multiplex PCR; TCRdb's copy has only in-frame clones and leaves some out. The sample yields 65,000 or so clones, just under 85% seen once. The sequenced sample consisted of peripheral blood. Source of these receptors: a man aged 55 to 69 with acute or convalescent COVID-19.

V and J are TRBV7-9 and TRBJ2-7, with 7 bases fitting TRBD1. V lost 5 bases and J lost 0; bases outside the gene matches: 13. CDR3 size: 17 residues. Germline CDR1 is SEHNR and CDR2 is FQNEAQ (reference sequence). The CDR3 spells CASSPAPWDRGSYEQYF. CDR3 coding DNA: TGTGCCAGCAGCCCCGCCCCCTGGGACAGAGGCTCCTACGAGCAGTACTTC. Full variable domain (rest looked up from reference TRBV7-9 and TRBJ2-7): DTGVSQNPRHKITKRGQNVTFRCDPISEHNRLYWYRQTLGQGPEFLTYFQNEAQLEKSRLLSDRFSAERPKGSFSTLEIQRTEQGDSAMYLCASSPAPWDRGSYEQYFGPGTRLTVT.

This chain uses TRBV11-2 with TRBJ2-1; D possibly corresponds to TRBD1 (5 bases). Trimming left V 4 bases short and J 7 bases short, with 20 bases between. Germline V gives CDR1 SGHAT, CDR2 FQNNGV. The CDR3 is 16 amino acids. The CDR3 nucleotides are TGTGCCAGCAGCTCCTACGGTAGCCGGCCAGGGAATGAGCAGTTCTTC. Encoded protein: CASSSYGSRPGNEQFF.

This clone was detected once. The rearrangement joins TRBV30 to TRBJ1-6, with 8 bases fitting TRBD1. Looked up from germline, CDR1 is GTSNPN and CDR2 is SVGIG (reference sequence). This CDR3 has 13 amino acids. Trimming took 7 bases from V and 7 from J; bases not matched to a gene: 6. CDR3 in amino acids: CAFRGQENSPLHF. The CDR3 DNA reads as TGTGCCTTCAGGGGGCAGGAGAATTCACCCCTCCACTTT.

V is TRBV12-3 or TRBV12-4 and J is TRBJ1-2, with D possibly TRBD1 on 5 matching bases. V shed 3 bases and J shed 8 bases, with 13 bases lying between them. CDR3 size: 13 residues. CDR3 nucleotide sequence: TGTGCCAGCAGTTTCACAGGCGTTCAAGGCTACACCTTC. Translated: CASSFTGVQGYTF.

This clone occurred a few times. The chain joins TRBV5-5 to TRBJ1-2, with TRBD1 matching over 12 bases. V trimming: 5 bases; J trimming: 7 bases; junction bases outside the gene matches: 6. The germline CDR1 and CDR2 sequences are SGHKS and YYEKEE (reference sequence). The CDR3 sequence is 14 residues long. The CDR3 bases are TGTGCCAGCAGTTGGGACAGGGGGCAAATTGGCTACACCTTC. It translates to CASSWDRGQIGYTF.